A selection of T cell receptor beta chains follows, all from one sample in a study of neurological immune-mediated disorders. A single record per CDR3 protein comes from TCRdb applying MiXCR to the 5' RACE reads. The sample includes approximately 80,000 distinct CDR3 sequences, 5.8% of them seen just once. The sequenced sample was PBMCs. These receptors all stem from a woman aged 60-75 years with multiple sclerosis. The CDR3 runs from the conserved cysteine through the conserved F or W. The D gene is left open where the match is weak. The size entry gives once, few, many or a size class.

V: TRBV14
J: TRBJ2-7
size: many
D: TRBD2
DNA: TGTGCCAGCAGCCAGGCTAGACTAGCGGGGGAGCAGTACTTC
CDR3: CASSQARLAGEQYF

V: TRBV7-2
J: TRBJ2-7
size: many
D: -
DNA: TGTGCCAGCAGCTCTCAGGGGCGGGGGCTCTCCTACGAGCAGTACTTC
CDR3: CASSSQGRGLSYEQYF

V: TRBV20-1
J: TRBJ1-1
size: many
D: -
DNA: TGCAGTGCTAGAGCCGGGCCTAACACTGAAGCTTTCTTT
CDR3: CSARAGPNTEAFF

V: TRBV5-1
J: TRBJ2-7
size: many
D: -
DNA: TGCGCCAGCAGCTTGGCCAGGAGCTCCTACGAGCAGTACTTC
CDR3: CASSLARSSYEQYF

V: TRBV5-1
J: TRBJ1-2
size: many
D: TRBD1
DNA: TGCGCCAGCAGCACCGGGACAGGTTACTATGGCTACACCTTC
CDR3: CASSTGTGYYGYTF

V: TRBV20-1
J: TRBJ2-1
size: many
D: TRBD2
DNA: TGCAGTGCTAGTTTAAATCCCCGAACACTAGCGGGGGCGAATGAGCAGTTCTTC
CDR3: CSASLNPRTLAGANEQFF

V: TRBV12-3/TRBV12-4
J: TRBJ2-1
size: many
D: TRBD2
DNA: TGTGCCAGCAGTCCCGGGACTAGCGGCGTCGGTGAGCAGTTCTTC
CDR3: CASSPGTSGVGEQFF

V: TRBV7-7
J: TRBJ2-5
size: many
D: -
DNA: TGTGCTAGCAGCTTAGAAGCAGTAGTGAAGACCCAGTACTTC
CDR3: CASSLEAVVKTQYF

V: TRBV12-3/TRBV12-4
J: TRBJ1-2
size: many
D: -
DNA: TGTGCCAGCAGTTCGGACCGAATAGCGCACACCTTC
CDR3: CASSSDRIAHTF

V: TRBV12-3/TRBV12-4
J: TRBJ1-1
size: many
D: -
DNA: TGTGCCAGCAGTTTAGATTGGACCGTGGGCGCTGAAGCTTTCTTT
CDR3: CASSLDWTVGAEAFF

V: TRBV24-1
J: TRBJ2-3
size: many
D: -
DNA: TGTGCCACCAGTGATTTTTTAGGGGTAGATACGCAGTATTTT
CDR3: CATSDFLGVDTQYF

V: TRBV19
J: TRBJ1-1
size: many
D: TRBD1
DNA: TGTGCCAGTAGTTACGACAGGGGAAACACTGAAGCTTTCTTT
CDR3: CASSYDRGNTEAFF

V: TRBV5-1
J: TRBJ1-6
size: many
D: -
DNA: TGCGCCAGCAGCTTGGTTCGGGGGCCGGATTCACCCCTCCACTTT
CDR3: CASSLVRGPDSPLHF

V: TRBV20-1
J: TRBJ2-2
size: many
D: -
DNA: TGCAGTGCCATGGACCCACGCGGTCCGGGTTCCACCGGGGAGCTGTTTTTT
CDR3: CSAMDPRGPGSTGELFF

V: TRBV7-9
J: TRBJ1-6
size: many
D: -
DNA: TGTGCCAGCAGCTTACAAGGGCAGACCTCTTCACCCCTCCACTTT
CDR3: CASSLQGQTSSPLHF

V: TRBV15
J: TRBJ2-1
size: many
D: -
DNA: TGTGCCACCAGCAGAGATGGCAGAACAAATGAGCAGTTCTTC
CDR3: CATSRDGRTNEQFF

V: TRBV5-6
J: TRBJ2-2
size: many
D: TRBD2
DNA: TGTGCCAGCAGCTGGCCGGGGGGGAACGACACCGGGGAGCTGTTTTTT
CDR3: CASSWPGGNDTGELFF

V: TRBV12-3/TRBV12-4
J: TRBJ2-3
size: many
D: -
DNA: TGTGCCAGCAGTCCCCAGGGTGGGGGAGTGATATATTTT
CDR3: CASSPQGGGVIYF

V: TRBV2
J: TRBJ2-4
size: many
D: -
DNA: TGTGCCAGCAGTGAAGCTAATATACCGAGTGGCTTC
CDR3: CASSEANIPSGF

V: TRBV5-1
J: TRBJ2-7
size: many
D: -
DNA: TGCGCCAGCAGCAATGGACACCAATCCTACGAGCAGTACTTC
CDR3: CASSNGHQSYEQYF

V: TRBV30
J: TRBJ2-2
size: many
D: TRBD1
DNA: TGTGCCTGGAGGGAACAGGGGATGAACACCGGGGAGCTGTTTTTT
CDR3: CAWREQGMNTGELFF

V: TRBV7-9
J: TRBJ2-5
size: many
D: -
DNA: TGTGCCAGCAGCTTCTATGTGGGGGACCAAGAGACCCAGTACTTC
CDR3: CASSFYVGDQETQYF

V: TRBV19
J: TRBJ2-3
size: many
D: -
DNA: TGTGCCAGTAGTATAGTGGGTCCAACCCCAGATACGCAGTATTTT
CDR3: CASSIVGPTPDTQYF

V: TRBV15
J: TRBJ1-2
size: many
D: -
DNA: TGTGCCACCAGCAGAGACTCCAGGGTTAACTATGGCTACACCTTC
CDR3: CATSRDSRVNYGYTF

V: TRBV14
J: TRBJ2-7
size: many
D: TRBD2
DNA: TGTGCCAGCAGCCAAGGTCTGCTGCGGGGGGGGAACTACGAGCAGTACTTC
CDR3: CASSQGLLRGGNYEQYF